One sample yielded the 23 T cell receptor beta chains listed below, sequenced in a study of blood T cells in healthy people across ages. A second PCR, run for about 7 to 11 cycles, used a sample-barcoded 5' primer plus a J-beta primer mix. One entry per CDR3 protein results from TCRdb running MiXCR on the 5' RACE reads. The sample holds roughly 1,700,000 distinct CDR3 sequences, roughly 27% seen once. The source material was blood. The receptors derive from a woman aged 25 to 39 in good health.

The gene calls are TRBV4-1 and TRBJ2-5; TRBD1 might be the D (6 bases). Looked up from germline, CDR1 is MGHRA and CDR2 is YSYEKL. V was clipped by 4 bases and J by 4 bases, with 16 bases between them. This CDR3 has 15 amino acids. This CDR3 is CASSPGTGYGETQYF. The CDR3 DNA reads TGCGCCAGCAGCCCTGGTACAGGGTACGGAGAGACCCAGTACTTC.

This clonotype has just a few counts. The J gene is TRBJ2-3, the V gene TRBV5-1, with D possibly being TRBD2 (6 bases). The germline V and J ends were trimmed by 6 bases and 6 bases, with 20 bases remaining between them. Germline CDR1 is SGHRS and CDR2 is YFSETQ. The CDR3 has 15 amino acids. CDR3 amino acids: CASMAGGSEGDTQYF. CDR3 in DNA: TGCGCCAGCATGGCTGGGGGGAGCGAAGGTGATACGCAGTATTTT.

This clonotype was seen more than once but under ten times. The chain is built from TRBV28 and TRBJ2-4; weak D call: TRBD1 (6 bases). The CDR3 is 14 residues long. Trimming left V 4 bases short and J 13 bases short, with 20 bases between. Germline V lookup: CDR1 MDHEN, CDR2 SYDVKM. The CDR3 reads CASSSVQDSSGQYF. The DNA of the CDR3 is TGTGCCAGCAGTTCCGTTCAGGACAGTTCAGGGCAGTACTTC.

This rearrangement joins TRBV5-1 to TRBJ2-3, with D uncertain. The V and J ends lost 5 bases and 1 base respectively, with 11 bases between them. The germline gives CDR1 SGHRS, CDR2 YFSETQ. The CDR3 sequence is 14 residues long. In nucleotides, the CDR3 is TGCGCCAGCAGTCAGGTGGCCCGCACAGATACGCAGTATTTT. Protein product: CASSQVARTDTQYF. The variable domain in full, with the rest retrieved from reference TRBV5-1 and TRBJ2-3, is KAGVTQTPRYLIKTRGQQVTLSCSPISGHRSVSWYQQTPGQGLQFLFEYFSETQRNKGNFPGRFSGRQFSNSRSEMNVSTLELGDSALYLCASSQVARTDTQYFGPGTRLTVL.

This clonotype was detected a few times. J is TRBJ2-3 and V is TRBV20-1, with 9 bases that match TRBD2. Germline assignment: CDR1 DFQATT and CDR2 SNEGSKA (reference sequence). The CDR3 sequence is 14 residues long. The J segment lost 1 base and the V segment lost 6 bases, leaving 5 bases of the junction unmatched. In nucleotides, the CDR3 is TGCAGTGCCCCACTAGCGGGCGGCACAGATACGCAGTATTTT. Protein sequence: CSAPLAGGTDTQYF.

This clonotype has a handful of counts. The chain recombines TRBV7-9 with TRBJ2-7; perhaps TRBD1 as D (6 bases). The V and J ends lost 5 bases and 0 bases respectively, with 14 bases between them. The CDR3 extends over 15 amino acids. CDR1 is SEHNR, CDR2 FQNEAQ, per germline (reference sequence). The CDR3 DNA sequence: TGTGCCAGCAGCAGCCGGACAGAGATCTCCTACGAGCAGTACTTC. Translated, it gives CASSSRTEISYEQYF.

This clonotype was counted between two and nine times. V and J are TRBV5-1 and TRBJ2-7; the match to TRBD1 covers 7 bases. This CDR3 has 14 residues. With 6 bases clipped from V and 2 bases from J, the junction kept 8 bases outside the gene matches. CDR1 and CDR2 from the germline V gene are SGHRS and YFSETQ. The chain's CDR3 is CASMSTGAAYEQYF. The CDR3 DNA reads as TGCGCCAGCATGAGTACAGGGGCGGCCTACGAGCAGTACTTC.

This clonotype came up a few times. At one of its ends the junction is not consistent with the germline gene, which may arise from a read error. The chain combines TRBV10-3 with TRBJ1-2; no clear D gene. The germline V gene encodes CDR1 ENHRY and CDR2 SYGVKD. This CDR3 has 13 amino acids. In nucleotides, the CDR3 is TGTGCCATCAGGGAGTGGGCAGGTGATGGCTACACCTTC. It yields the protein CAIREWAGDGYTF.

This clonotype was seen at least ten times. This rearrangement joins TRBV4-3 to TRBJ2-1, with TRBD1 as a possible D gene (5 bases). This CDR3 comprises 14 residues. Germline loops: CDR1 LGHNA, CDR2 YSLEER. V was shortened by 0 bases and J by 5 bases, with 8 bases between the two germline ends. CDR3 in DNA: TGCGCCAGCAGCCAAGAGTCAGGGAACAATGAGCAGTTCTTC. It specifies CASSQESGNNEQFF.

The CDR3 sequence is CASSPPGNRQPQHF. The CDR3 DNA reads as TGTGCCAGCTCACCACCGGGGAATCGTCAGCCCCAGCATTTT. The chain employs TRBV18 and TRBJ1-5, with D unresolved. This CDR3 comprises 14 residues. V gave up 0 bases and J gave up 6 bases, with 9 bases separating them. The germline V gene encodes CDR1 KGHSH and CDR2 LQKENI.

This clonotype has a handful of counts. The chain combines TRBV11-2 with TRBJ2-1; 11 bases are shared with TRBD2. The CDR3 runs 19 residues. V shed 1 base and J 2 bases; nucleotides not matched to a gene: 10. Germline CDR1 is SGHAT and CDR2 is FQNNGV. The CDR3 DNA sequence: TGTGCCAGCAGCTTAGGGTCTTGGGGGACTAGCGGAACCTACAATGAGCAGTTCTTC. The encoded protein is CASSLGSWGTSGTYNEQFF.

This clonotype was found a few times. The CDR3 is CASSPPVPGANEQFF. The CDR3 DNA reads TGTGCCAGCAGTCCCCCCGTTCCAGGGGCTAATGAGCAGTTCTTC. The genes are TRBV12-3 or TRBV12-4 and TRBJ2-1, with D perhaps TRBD1 (6 bases). This CDR3 has 15 residues. V was shortened by 5 bases and J by 7 bases, with 18 bases between the two germline ends.

The rearrangement uses TRBV3-1 and TRBJ1-2; 9 nucleotides line up with TRBD1. In germline, CDR1 is LGHDT, CDR2 YNNKEL (reference sequence). J was trimmed by 6 bases and V by 4 bases; bases with no gene match: 6. CDR3 length: 14 amino acids. The CDR3 reads CASSPWDRAHGYTF. CDR3 nucleotide sequence: TGTGCCAGCAGCCCCTGGGACAGGGCCCATGGCTACACCTTC.

The chain joins TRBV6-5 to TRBJ2-1, with 7 bases matching TRBD2. Germline V lookup: CDR1 MNHEY, CDR2 SVGAGI. J was trimmed by 4 bases and V by 4 bases; bases with no gene match: 7. This CDR3 has 15 residues. The CDR3 loop is CASSSPSGAYNEQFF. In DNA, the CDR3 is TGTGCCAGCAGTTCTCCTAGCGGAGCTTACAATGAGCAGTTCTTC.

This chain joins TRBV11-2 and TRBJ1-6, with D possibly TRBD1 on 6 matching bases. The germline V gene has CDR1 SGHAT and CDR2 FQNNGV. V lost 4 bases and J 4 bases, leaving 11 bases between the germline ends. The CDR3 length is 15 residues. The CDR3 loop is CASSYGQRYNSPLHF. Written as DNA, the CDR3 is TGTGCCAGCAGCTACGGACAGCGGTATAATTCACCCCTCCACTTT. Full variable domain (remainder filled in from reference TRBV11-2 and TRBJ1-6): EAGVAQSPRYKIIEKRQSVAFWCNPISGHATLYWYQQILGQGPKLLIQFQNNGVVDDSQLPKDRFSAERLKGVDSTLKIQPAKLEDSAVYLCASSYGQRYNSPLHFGNGTRLTVT.

This clonotype showed up just a few times. The chain carries TRBV5-1 and TRBJ2-1; TRBD2 aligns across 9 bases. Losses at the gene ends were 4 bases for V and 5 bases for J; bases not matched to a gene: 10. This CDR3 has 16 amino acids. The germline gives CDR1 SGHRS, CDR2 YFSETQ. Written as DNA, the CDR3 is TGCGCCAGCAGCCTCAAGCGGGAGGCTTTCGACAATGAGCAGTTCTTC. It is translated as CASSLKREAFDNEQFF. Using reference TRBV5-1 and TRBJ2-1 for the parts outside the CDR3, the full variable domain is KAGVTQTPRYLIKTRGQQVTLSCSPISGHRSVSWYQQTPGQGLQFLFEYFSETQRNKGNFPGRFSGRQFSNSRSEMNVSTLELGDSALYLCASSLKREAFDNEQFFGPGTRLTVL.

Worth noting for this clonotype: Germline is not matched at one junction end, which may reflect a read error. J is TRBJ1-4 and V is TRBV29-1; D gene unclear. In germline, CDR1 is SQVTM, CDR2 ANQGSEA. CDR3 size: 14 residues. The CDR3 region is CSVEGPESNEKRFF. The CDR3 nucleotides read TGCAGCGTTGAGGGTCCGGAAAGTAATGAAAAACGGTTTTTT.

The rearrangement links TRBV20-1 to TRBJ2-7; D possibly matches TRBD1 or TRBD2 (5 bases each). This CDR3 contains 19 residues. Deletions cut 4 bases from V and 2 bases from J, with 30 bases between. In germline, CDR1 is DFQATT, CDR2 SNEGSKA (reference sequence). CDR3 loop: CSATPGEGRMGTLAYEQYF. The CDR3 DNA reads as TGCAGTGCTACCCCCGGCGAGGGTCGGATGGGGACGCTGGCCTACGAGCAGTACTTC.

The chain uses TRBV4-2 and TRBJ2-3; tentative D call: TRBD2 (5 bases). This CDR3 has 15 amino acids. Looked up from germline, CDR1 is LGHNA and CDR2 is YNFKEQ. Between the trimmed V and J ends, which lost 0 bases and 2 bases, there was a span of 9 bases. The CDR3 bases are TGTGCCAGCAGCCAAGACTTGGACTTCACAGATACGCAGTATTTT. Translated: CASSQDLDFTDTQYF.

This clonotype appeared a few times. The chain employs TRBV9 and TRBJ2-1, with TRBD2 matching 10 bases. The CDR3 runs 15 residues. The germline gives CDR1 SGDLS, CDR2 YYNGEE. Trimming took 0 bases from V and 9 from J; bases not matched to a gene: 6. CDR3 bases: TGTGCCAGCAGCGTAGGGCTAGCGGGAGTGACTGAGCAGTTCTTC. This sequence encodes CASSVGLAGVTEQFF.

Turning to this clonotype: Compared with germline, one end of the junction differs, possibly owing to a read error. The chain recombines TRBV5-1 with TRBJ2-5; 11 bases align to TRBD1. The CDR3 runs to 15 residues. CDR1 and CDR2 from the germline V gene are SGHRS and YFSETQ. CDR3 loop: CASSLPGTGGETLYF. As DNA, the CDR3 is TGCGCCAGCAGCTTACCCGGGACAGGGGGAGAGACCCTGTACTTC.

The genes are TRBV20-1 and TRBJ2-1; 10 bases line up with TRBD2. CDR3 length: 15 amino acids. Germline loops: CDR1 DFQATT, CDR2 SNEGSKA (reference sequence). The trim removed 5 bases at V and 8 bases at J, leaving 12 bases unmatched. The CDR3 region has the DNA TGCAGTGCTGGAGGAAGCGGGAGGGCCGGCGATGAGCAGTTCTTC. Translation: CSAGGSGRAGDEQFF.

The V and J genes are TRBV28 and TRBJ2-4, with 11 bases fitting TRBD1. Germline V gives CDR1 MDHEN, CDR2 SYDVKM. V shed 7 bases, J shed 8 bases, and the junction held 22 bases outside the gene matches. The CDR3 totals 19 residues. CDR3 in DNA: TGTGCCAGCAACCAAAAGGCGCGGACAGGGGGCGAGGCCAACGACATTCAGTACTTC. Translation gives CASNQKARTGGEANDIQYF.